The clone carrying this TCR beta chain was counted only a few times. The sample originates from a study of cytomegalovirus exposure and HLA in healthy donors. As for the study in general: Earlier results showed roughly 120 million unique TCR beta sequences derived from roughly 180 million T cells.

The CDR3 totals 14 residues. Germline lookup yields CDR1 SGHTA and CDR2 FQGNSA. Trimming stripped 2 bases from V and 7 bases from J, with 15 bases between. 60 Vbeta and 13 Jbeta primers were used in PCR. The repertoire was sequenced with immunoSEQ multiplex PCR; TCRdb's copy has only in-frame clones and lacks some. This repertoire shows 90,000 to 140,000 clones, approximately 69% found once; its top ten account for 3.2%. This receptor was obtained from a man aged 25 to 40 in good health and CMV-seronegative. This sequence joins TRBV7-2 and TRBJ2-7, with D perhaps matching TRBD2 (6 bases). The sample was PBMCs. The CDR3 here is CASSLYRSAGEQYF. The CDR3 DNA reads TGTGCCAGCAGCTTATACAGGTCGGCGGGGGAGCAGTACTTC. The full variable domain, rest sourced from reference TRBV7-2 and TRBJ2-7, is GAGVSQSPSNKVTEKGKDVELRCDPISGHTALYWYRQSLGQGLEFLIYFQGNSAPDKSGLPSDRFSAERTGGSVSTLTIQRTQQEDSAVYLCASSLYRSAGEQYFGPGTRLTVT.